What follows is one T cell receptor (beta chain) and its context. Antigen unknown. The library attached unique molecular identifiers to individual cDNA molecules. TCRdb reprocessed the RACE reads with MiXCR, giving one entry per CDR3 protein. The repertoire holds approximately 79,000 distinct CDR3 sequences, 10% to 13% seen once, with under 1.5% in the top ten. This record comes from a study of human T cells and chemical hapten exposure. Whole-study context: Weekly scalp doses of diphenylcyclopropenone were given to patients during the roughly 24-week study.

The germline V gene has CDR1 SGHRS and CDR2 YFSETQ. The CDR3 totals 15 residues. The V and J ends lost 0 bases and 0 bases respectively, with 9 bases between them. Study results and limitations: TCRs whose frequency exceeded 1 in 1000 remained the same following DPC sensitization.

Time point denoted: patch test 1, 2 weeks after DPC sensitization. The treatment here: therapeutic diphenylcyclopropenone sensitization with weekly scalp DPC. The clonotype was recovered from a woman between 45 and 60 years old with alopecia areata. Some clones in this sample may be carry-over from other donors' samples. This chain joins TRBV5-1 and TRBJ1-2; D uncertain. Sample: whole blood, taken in connection with sensitization to the hapten diphenylcyclopropenone (DPC). DNA of the CDR3: TGCGCCAGCAGCTTGGATGCAAGAGCTAACTATGGCTACACCTTC. It encodes CASSLDARANYGYTF.